One sample yielded the 24 T cell receptor beta chains listed below, sequenced in a study of T cell changes during pregnancy in multiple sclerosis. Generated by immunoSEQ multiplex PCR, the TCRdb table keeps only in-frame clones and is missing some. The repertoire holds more than 90,000 clones, roughly 92% seen once, with approximately 2% in the top ten. The source material was peripheral blood, sampled after pregnancy. The receptors come from a female donor with multiple sclerosis, enrolled in a pregnancy study.

The chain combines TRBV7-2 with TRBJ1-2; TRBD1 aligns across 7 bases. The germline V gene has CDR1 SGHTA and CDR2 FQGNSA. V was clipped by 5 bases and J by 5 bases; unmatched bases: 23. This CDR3 has 19 residues. The DNA of the CDR3 is TGTGCCAGCAGCCCAAGGACACAGACAGGGTATAGTTTTTTTTATGGCTACACCTTC. It encodes CASSPRTQTGYSFFYGYTF.

A few counts support this clone. The chain recombines TRBV7-9 with TRBJ1-1; 10 nucleotides line up with TRBD1. This CDR3 has 14 amino acids. The germline gives CDR1 SEHNR, CDR2 FQNEAQ (reference sequence). Trimming cost V 7 bases and J 3 bases; bases outside gene matches: 5. The CDR3 loop is CASTQGTGDTEAFF. The CDR3 DNA follows: TGTGCCAGCACCCAGGGGACAGGGGACACTGAAGCTTTCTTT.

This clone is a singleton in its sample. The CDR3 nucleotides are TGTGCCTGGACCCCCTCTTCGGGGATGCAAGAGACCCAGTACTTC. Protein product: CAWTPSSGMQETQYF. The chain joins TRBV30 to TRBJ2-5; D may be TRBD2 (5 bases). Trimming cost V 4 bases and J 2 bases, with 17 bases left between them. This CDR3 has 15 amino acids. Germline values: CDR1 GTSNPN, CDR2 SVGIG (reference sequence).

In this sample, this clone turned up a few times. The V gene is TRBV4-2, the J gene TRBJ2-7, with D perhaps TRBD1 (6 bases). Looked up from germline, CDR1 is LGHNA and CDR2 is YNFKEQ. V was clipped by 1 base and J by 2 bases, with 12 bases between them. The CDR3 loop spans 15 amino acids. The CDR3 loop is CASSQAGQKPYEQYF. DNA for the CDR3: TGTGCCAGCAGCCAAGCCGGACAGAAACCCTACGAGCAGTACTTC.

This chain joins TRBV5-6 and TRBJ1-5; 7 positions agree with TRBD1. The germline gives CDR1 SGHDT, CDR2 YYEEEE. Trimming at V came to 2 bases and at J to 3 bases, leaving 8 bases not matched to a gene. The CDR3 sequence is 16 residues long. CDR3 region: CASSLSGQIYNQPQHF. In DNA form, the CDR3 reads TGTGCCAGCAGCTTATCGGGACAGATTTACAATCAGCCCCAGCATTTT.

This rearrangement joins TRBV2 to TRBJ2-4, with a weak D call TRBD2 (5 bases). Between the trimmed V and J ends, which lost 6 bases and 1 base, there was a span of 10 bases. The CDR3 totals 14 residues. Germline-derived CDR1 and CDR2 are SNHLY and FYNNEI. The CDR3 sequence: CASRIATAKNIQYF. CDR3 nucleotides: TGTGCCAGCAGAATAGCGACGGCCAAAAACATTCAGTACTTC.

This sequence joins TRBV2 and TRBJ2-1; no firm D call. This CDR3 comprises 12 residues. Germline V gene sequence: CDR1 SNHLY, CDR2 FYNNEI. Trimming cost V 6 bases and J 6 bases, with 9 bases left between them. The CDR3 region is CASRSNGNEQFF. The CDR3 coding sequence is TGTGCCAGCAGATCAAACGGCAATGAGCAGTTCTTC.

This chain connects TRBV7-9 to TRBJ2-5, with D tentatively TRBD2 (5 bases). Germline assignment: CDR1 SEHNR and CDR2 FQNEAQ (reference sequence). The CDR3 extends over 15 amino acids. Between the trimmed V and J ends, which lost 1 base and 5 bases, there was a span of 14 bases. CDR3 DNA sequence: TGTGCCAGCAGCTTAGGAGATGGGAGAAGGGAGACCCAGTACTTC. Its translation is CASSLGDGRRETQYF.

V gene TRBV5-4 combines with J gene TRBJ2-3; 8 bases fit TRBD2. Germline-derived CDR1 and CDR2 are SGHNT and YYREEE (reference sequence). The CDR3 has 17 residues. V dropped 2 bases and J dropped 3; count of bases not matched to a gene: 11. CDR3 bases: TGTGCCAGCAGCTTCCCTAGGAGCGGGAGTGTTACAGATACGCAGTATTTT. It is translated as CASSFPRSGSVTDTQYF. The complete variable domain, with remaining parts taken from reference TRBV5-4 and TRBJ2-3, reads ETGVTQSPTHLIKTRGQQVTLRCSSQSGHNTVSWYQQALGQGPQFIFQYYREEENGRGNFPPRFSGLQFPNYSSELNVNALELDDSALYLCASSFPRSGSVTDTQYFGPGTRLTVL.

CDR3 nucleotides: TGTGCCAGCACCGAGGGACTTACCTACAATGAGCAGTTCTTC. Translation gives CASTEGLTYNEQFF. The chain combines TRBV7-9 with TRBJ2-1; tentatively, D is TRBD2 (6 bases). Trimming removed 7 bases at V and 2 bases at J, with 12 bases between. This CDR3 comprises 14 residues. Per germline, CDR1 SEHNR and CDR2 FQNEAQ (reference sequence).

The chain couples TRBV7-2 to TRBJ2-3, with 8 bases aligning to TRBD2. This CDR3 contains 15 residues. Trimming cost V 4 bases and J 5 bases; bases outside gene matches: 8. Germline V lookup: CDR1 SGHTA, CDR2 FQGNSA. For the CDR3, the DNA is TGTGCCAGCAGCTCGGGGGCGGGGGGCCAAGATACGCAGTATTTT. It yields the protein CASSSGAGGQDTQYF.

The chain recombines TRBV6-5 with TRBJ2-1; tentative D call: TRBD2 (7 bases). CDR1 is MNHEY, CDR2 SVGAGI, per germline. The V gene lost 8 bases and the J gene lost 6 bases, with 17 bases spanning the gap. The length of the CDR3 is 14 residues. CDR3 amino acids: CASRLWGGLNEQFF. CDR3 nucleotides: TGTGCCAGCCGTTTGTGGGGGGGCCTCAATGAGCAGTTCTTC.

The chain couples TRBV18 to TRBJ1-3, with D perhaps matching TRBD1 (6 bases). Looked up from germline, CDR1 is KGHSH and CDR2 is LQKENI. The V and J ends lost 6 bases and 0 bases respectively, with 15 bases between them. This CDR3 contains 16 residues. The CDR3 coding sequence is TGTGCCAGCTCGCGCTTGGACAGCTCCTCTGGAAACACCATATATTTT. Its translation: CASSRLDSSSGNTIYF. The full variable domain, in which reference TRBV18 and TRBJ1-3 provide the parts outside the CDR3, is NAGVMQNPRHLVRRRGQEARLRCSPMKGHSHVYWYRQLPEEGLKFMVYLQKENIIDESGMPKERFSAEFPKEGPSILRIQQVVRGDSAAYFCASSRLDSSSGNTIYFGEGSWLTVV.

The count of this clone is one. The CDR3: CASSVRDFWVWGNQPQHF. CDR3 sequence (DNA): TGTGCCAGCAGTGTCCGGGACTTCTGGGTTTGGGGCAATCAGCCCCAGCATTTT. The chain joins TRBV25-1 to TRBJ1-5, with D maybe TRBD1 (5 bases). There are 18 residues in the CDR3. Trimming pared 4 bases from V and 2 bases from J, leaving 21 bases between. In germline, CDR1 is MGHDK, CDR2 SYGVNS.

This clone has just a few counts. The chain carries TRBV6-1 and TRBJ2-1; 7 bases are a match to TRBD1. Germline-derived CDR1 and CDR2 are MNHNS and SASEGT. The V gene end was trimmed by 6 bases and the J gene end by 0 bases; junction bases not matched to a gene: 5. The length of the CDR3 is 15 residues. Here the CDR3 DNA reads TGTGCCAGCAGATGGGACAGAAACTCCTACAATGAGCAGTTCTTC. Protein: CASRWDRNSYNEQFF.

The chain joins TRBV4-1 to TRBJ2-1; the match to TRBD2 covers 12 bases. CDR3 length: 16 amino acids. Trimming took 0 bases from V and 8 from J; bases not matched to a gene: 5. CDR1 and CDR2 (germline): MGHRA, YSYEKL. The CDR3 region is CASSQERLAGGYEQFF. CDR3 bases: TGCGCCAGCAGCCAAGAAAGGCTAGCGGGGGGGTATGAGCAGTTCTTC.

V gene TRBV11-2 combines with J gene TRBJ1-2; TRBD1 is a possible D gene (6 bases). This CDR3 region has 14 residues. V gave up 3 bases and J gave up 4 bases, with 12 bases separating them. CDR1 SGHAT and CDR2 FQNNGV come from the germline V gene. The chain's CDR3 is CASSLGATVYGYTF. The CDR3 nucleotides are TGTGCCAGCAGCTTGGGGGCGACAGTCTATGGCTACACCTTC.

This chain links TRBV5-6 with TRBJ1-5; D is possibly TRBD1 (6 bases). The germline V and J ends were trimmed by 4 bases and 3 bases, with 14 bases remaining between them. The CDR3 is 15 amino acids. Per germline, CDR1 SGHDT and CDR2 YYEEEE. The CDR3 DNA follows: TGTGCCAGCAGCCAGGGGCTAGGGAACAATCAGCCCCAGCATTTT. It specifies CASSQGLGNNQPQHF.

The gene calls are TRBV10-3 and TRBJ2-7; D not resolved. Trimming stripped 2 bases from V and 0 bases from J, with 5 bases between. There are 13 residues in the CDR3. Germline assignment: CDR1 ENHRY and CDR2 SYGVKD. CDR3 DNA sequence: TGTGCCATCAGTGAGGACACCTCCTACGAGCAGTACTTC. As protein: CAISEDTSYEQYF.

The chain links TRBV30 to TRBJ1-1; possibly TRBD1 for D (5 bases). Germline V gene data show CDR1 as GTSNPN and CDR2 as SVGIG (reference sequence). V dropped 2 bases and J dropped 5 bases, with 9 bases sitting between them. CDR3 length equals 12 residues. The CDR3 is CAWSSGGTEAFF. The CDR3 DNA reads as TGTGCCTGGAGTTCGGGGGGAACTGAAGCTTTCTTT.

V usage is TRBV28 and J usage is TRBJ2-3; 9 bases match TRBD2. Germline CDR1 is MDHEN and CDR2 is SYDVKM. J was trimmed by 1 base and V by 5 bases; bases with no gene match: 13. The CDR3 length is 18 residues. CDR3 bases: TGTGCCAGCAGTCCGACCCTTGGGCTAGCGGGACGCACAGATACGCAGTATTTT. Encoded protein: CASSPTLGLAGRTDTQYF.

The rearrangement uses TRBV6-6 and TRBJ1-2; D gene ambiguous. V was shortened by 5 bases and J by 2 bases, with 9 bases between the two germline ends. This CDR3 has 13 residues. The germline gives CDR1 MNHNY, CDR2 SVGAGI (reference sequence). The CDR3 DNA follows: TGTGCCAGCAGTCCAGGACTGAACTATGGCTACACCTTC. Residues: CASSPGLNYGYTF.

The chain recombines TRBV19 with TRBJ2-3; 7 bases line up with TRBD2. The V gene's germline CDR1 is LNHDA and CDR2 SQIVND (reference sequence). The J segment lost 8 bases and the V segment lost 3 bases, leaving 8 bases of the junction unmatched. This CDR3 is built from 14 residues. Here the CDR3 DNA reads TGTGCCAGTAGTATTAGCGGGCCGACACGTACGCAGTATTTT. This codes for CASSISGPTRTQYF.

The chain employs TRBV9 and TRBJ2-1; the D is unclear. Trimming removed 2 bases at V and 4 bases at J, with 7 bases between. The CDR3 has 13 amino acids. The germline V gene encodes CDR1 SGDLS and CDR2 YYNGEE. CDR3 DNA: TGTGCCAGCAGCGTGGTGGAGTACAATGAGCAGTTCTTC. This gives the protein CASSVVEYNEQFF.